This T cell receptor (beta chain) was profiled in a study of T cells after yellow fever vaccination. V lost 3 bases, J lost 1 base, and 17 bases lay in between. There are 17 residues in the CDR3. Germline CDR1 is SEHNR and CDR2 is FQNEAQ (reference sequence). Each CDR3 protein is one row after TCRdb ran MiXCR on the 5' RACE reads. This table holds about 320,000 distinct CDR3 sequences, approximately 12% found once. The rearrangement uses TRBV7-9 and TRBJ2-3; no firm D call. This receptor was obtained from a man in his late teens or twenties who received the YFV17D yellow fever vaccine. Sequenced material: CD4+ T cells sorted from PBMCs, taken 15 days after the yellow fever booster vaccination. The CDR3 bases are TGTGCCAGCAGCTTTCTTTCGGCAGGTGGGGGCACAGATACGCAGTATTTT. This translates into CASSFLSAGGGTDTQYF.